The sequence of this T cell receptor beta chain was determined in a study of control samples from healthy donors and cancer patients (dated by TCRdb to 2020 to 2021). Details on this clone: Its recognized antigen is unknown. No much larger clone is present one base from it, and per-base qualities are unavailable.

Looking up the germline V gene yields CDR1 SGHDT and CDR2 YYEEEE. Unmatched junction bases come to 8, with V trimmed by 4 bases and J by 2 bases. The CDR3 runs 15 amino acids, cysteine and phenylalanine included. Of all the DNA, just the CDR3 is kept, 45 bases in frame from base 1. The library was made by the immunoSEQ multiplex PCR assay. TCRdb mirrors the immuneACCESS table, restricted to in-frame sequences. Some clones are absent from its copies; in checked studies, under half trace to an unresolved V gene, and the reason for the others is unknown. Within this sample are some 79,000 clones, with under 95% of them counted one time only. Of the sample, about 1.3% is held by the ten largest clones.

This sequence uses TRBV5-6 and TRBJ1-1; TRBD1 matches 7 bases in the middle. The sequencing sample was made of PBMCs. The clonotype was recovered from a woman aged 40-49 years with lung cancer. The DNA is TGTGCCAGCAGCCCCGGGACAGCTCTTAACACTGAAGCTTTCTTT. Its translation is CASSPGTALNTEAFF.